These 26 T cell receptor beta chains came from one sample sequenced in a study of blood T cell repertoires in COVID-19. TCRdb's copy holds only in-frame clones and misses some; the assay was immunoSEQ multiplex PCR. The sample has roughly 50,000 clones, approximately 90% seen once. Material: peripheral blood. The receptors come from a woman aged 60-75 years with active COVID-19.

This chain uses TRBV6-5 with TRBJ2-1; TRBD1 is a possible D gene (6 bases). V lost 9 bases and J 0 bases, leaving 15 bases between the germline ends. The germline V gene has CDR1 MNHEY and CDR2 SVGAGI. The CDR3 covers 15 residues. The CDR3 DNA reads as TGTGCCAGTAACAGGGCCCAAAGCTCCTACAATGAGCAGTTCTTC. This codes for CASNRAQSSYNEQFF.

CDR3 protein: CASSQVTTGIGYEQYF. DNA for the CDR3: TGTGCCAGCAGCCAAGTAACCACAGGGATCGGTTACGAGCAGTACTTC. The chain joins TRBV3-1 (or the pseudogene TRBV3-2) to TRBJ2-7; weak D call: TRBD1 (6 bases). The CDR3 runs 16 residues. Trimming took 1 base from V and 4 from J, leaving 17 bases between them. Germline-derived CDR1 and CDR2 are LGHDT and YNNKEL (reference sequence).

The chain carries TRBV7-2 and TRBJ2-7; 7 bases are a match to TRBD1. CDR1 and CDR2 (germline): SGHTA, FQGNSA. The CDR3 spans 14 residues. V gave up 5 bases and J gave up 0 bases; unmatched junction bases: 4. The CDR3 sequence is CASSATGVSYEQYF. CDR3 coding DNA: TGTGCCAGCAGCGCCACAGGGGTCTCCTACGAGCAGTACTTC.

J is TRBJ2-1 and V is TRBV9; TRBD1 is a possible D gene (6 bases). Trimming removed 0 bases at V and 10 bases at J, with 11 bases between. The CDR3 loop spans 13 amino acids. The germline CDR1 and CDR2 sequences are SGDLS and YYNGEE. The CDR3 sequence is CASSVATDREQFF. DNA for the CDR3: TGTGCCAGCAGCGTAGCTACAGACAGGGAGCAGTTCTTC.

The V gene is TRBV4-2, the J gene TRBJ1-3; D gene ambiguous. Trimming pared 0 bases from V and 3 bases from J, leaving 9 bases between. Germline V gene sequence: CDR1 LGHNA, CDR2 YNFKEQ. CDR3 size: 15 residues. The CDR3 DNA reads TGTGCCAGCAGCCAAGATCATAGACATGGAAACACCATATATTTT. It codes for CASSQDHRHGNTIYF.

The J gene is TRBJ2-1, the V gene TRBV3-1 (or the pseudogene TRBV3-2), with 11 bases lining up with TRBD2. V shed 4 bases and J 2 bases; nucleotides not matched to a gene: 7. This CDR3 contains 17 residues. Germline CDR1 is LGHDT and CDR2 is YNNKEL (reference sequence). The CDR3 protein is CASSPLLAGGAYNEQFF. CDR3 in DNA: TGTGCCAGCAGCCCCCTCCTAGCGGGGGGCGCCTACAATGAGCAGTTCTTC.

The V call is TRBV3-1 (or the pseudogene TRBV3-2), the J call TRBJ2-2; 7 nucleotides match TRBD2. The CDR3 has 15 residues. The V and J ends lost 4 bases and 4 bases, in that order; junction bases with no gene match: 6. Germline V gene sequence: CDR1 LGHDT, CDR2 YNNKEL (reference sequence). The CDR3 DNA reads TGTGCCAGCAGCCCGATAGCGGGCGGCACCGGGGAGCTGTTTTTT. Translation: CASSPIAGGTGELFF.

The chain is built from TRBV9 and TRBJ2-2, with D possibly TRBD2 on 6 matching bases. CDR1 and CDR2 from the germline V gene are SGDLS and YYNGEE. Trimming removed 0 bases at V and 5 bases at J, with 20 bases between. The length of the CDR3 is 18 residues. The CDR3 protein is CASSVVEEGTVRTGELFF. CDR3 coding DNA: TGTGCCAGCAGCGTAGTCGAGGAGGGAACGGTTCGGACCGGGGAGCTGTTTTTT.

The chain joins TRBV2 to TRBJ2-2; D perhaps matches TRBD1 (5 bases). CDR3 size: 14 residues. Trimming cost V 3 bases and J 7 bases, with 12 bases left between them. The germline V gene has CDR1 SNHLY and CDR2 FYNNEI. This CDR3 reads CASSDFRASGELFF. CDR3 nucleotide sequence: TGTGCCAGCAGTGATTTCAGGGCCAGCGGGGAGCTGTTTTTT.

This clone was detected a few times. J is TRBJ1-6 and V is TRBV5-1, with 10 nucleotides matching TRBD1. This CDR3 region has 16 residues. V trimming: 0 bases; J trimming: 7 bases; junction bases outside the gene matches: 4. CDR1 and CDR2 (germline): SGHRS, YFSETQ. The CDR3 DNA reads TGCGCCAGCAGCTTGGACCTGGACAGGGGGAATTCACCCCTCCACTTT. Its translation is CASSLDLDRGNSPLHF. The complete variable domain, with remaining parts taken from reference TRBV5-1 and TRBJ1-6, reads KAGVTQTPRYLIKTRGQQVTLSCSPISGHRSVSWYQQTPGQGLQFLFEYFSETQRNKGNFPGRFSGRQFSNSRSEMNVSTLELGDSALYLCASSLDLDRGNSPLHFGNGTRLTVT.

The V and J genes are TRBV5-5 and TRBJ2-7, with D possibly being TRBD2 (5 bases). The germline V and J ends were trimmed by 2 bases and 2 bases, with 11 bases remaining between them. Germline loops: CDR1 SGHKS, CDR2 YYEKEE (reference sequence). This CDR3 is 14 amino acids long. CDR3 in amino acids: CASSFTGIPYEQYF. In DNA form, the CDR3 reads TGTGCCAGCAGCTTCACCGGGATCCCCTACGAGCAGTACTTC. Based on the CDR3 plus reference TRBV5-5 and TRBJ2-7, the full variable domain is DAGVTQSPTHLIKTRGQQVTLRCSPISGHKSVSWYQQVLGQGPQFIFQYYEKEERGRGNFPDRFSARQFPNYSSELNVNALLLGDSALYLCASSFTGIPYEQYFGPGTRLTVT.

This clone was recorded only once. This chain joins TRBV29-1 and TRBJ1-2; D remains ambiguous. Germline CDR1 is SQVTM and CDR2 is ANQGSEA. Trimming took 8 bases from V and 6 from J, leaving 13 bases between them. The CDR3 spans 11 residues. This CDR3 is CSSRGGNGYTF. In nucleotides, the CDR3 is TGCAGCTCGCGGGGAGGGAATGGCTACACCTTC.

The rearrangement uses TRBV3-1 (or the pseudogene TRBV3-2) and TRBJ1-4, with D unclear. CDR1 is LGHDT and CDR2 is YNNKEL in the germline V gene (reference sequence). Deletions cut 0 bases from V and 13 bases from J, with 15 bases between. This CDR3 contains 14 residues. The CDR3 nucleotides are TGTGCCAGCAGCCAAGATGTGACCCCTTGGAGACTGTTTTTT. It codes for CASSQDVTPWRLFF.

With respect to this clone: The sample has other DNA sequences that encode this CDR3 too. The chain joins TRBV24-1 to TRBJ2-7; D is perhaps TRBD1 (6 bases). CDR1 KGHDR and CDR2 SFDVKD come from the germline V gene. CDR3 size: 14 residues. V was cut by 4 bases and J by 4 bases, with 13 bases left in between. The CDR3 sequence is CATSDRQAGYEQYF. Here the CDR3 DNA reads TGTGCCACCAGTGACAGACAGGCGGGTTACGAGCAGTACTTC.

This clone was seen a single time. V usage is TRBV18 and J usage is TRBJ1-4; no firm D call. The CDR3 spans 18 residues. Germline CDR1 is KGHSH and CDR2 is LQKENI. The V end was cut by 1 base, the J end by 3 bases, with 18 bases between. This CDR3 is CASSPLPPRAVANEKLFF. The CDR3 DNA sequence: TGTGCCAGCTCACCACTCCCGCCGAGGGCGGTAGCTAATGAAAAACTGTTTTTT.

This chain connects TRBV2 to TRBJ2-2, with 8 bases matching TRBD1. Germline V gene data show CDR1 as SNHLY and CDR2 as FYNNEI. V shed 7 bases and J 4 bases; nucleotides not matched to a gene: 8. The CDR3 consists of 15 residues. The CDR3 DNA is TGTGCCAGCACCTCGGACAGGGCGACCACCGGGGAGCTGTTTTTT. Amino acid sequence: CASTSDRATTGELFF.

The V and J genes are TRBV19 and TRBJ2-2, with 7 nucleotides matching TRBD1. The germline CDR1 and CDR2 sequences are LNHDA and SQIVND (reference sequence). Trimming cost V 1 base and J 8 bases; bases outside gene matches: 4. This CDR3 has 14 amino acids. The CDR3, as DNA: TGTGCCAGTAGTATAGGGACAGGTGGAGGGGAGCTGTTTTTT. Translated: CASSIGTGGGELFF.

This clone was seen only once. The rearrangement links TRBV12-5 to TRBJ1-1; the D gene is possibly TRBD1 (6 bases). The CDR3 is made up of 13 amino acids. The V end was cut by 5 bases, the J end by 1 base, with 8 bases between. From germline, CDR1 is LGHNT and CDR2 FRNRAP. The CDR3, as DNA: TGTGCTAGTGGTCTGGGACAGAACACTGAAGCTTTCTTT. This sequence encodes CASGLGQNTEAFF.

V usage is TRBV5-6 and J usage is TRBJ2-3, with TRBD2 matching 7 bases. The trim removed 4 bases at V and 2 bases at J, leaving 10 bases unmatched. CDR1 SGHDT and CDR2 YYEEEE come from the germline V gene. The CDR3 loop spans 16 amino acids. The CDR3 DNA is TGTGCCAGCAGCCCCCTAGCGGAGCTTACCACAGATACGCAGTATTTT. This translates into CASSPLAELTTDTQYF.

The V gene is TRBV5-1, the J gene TRBJ2-7; 11 nucleotides match TRBD1. This CDR3 is 13 amino acids long. V was clipped by 4 bases and J by 7 bases; unmatched bases: 4. Germline CDR1 is SGHRS and CDR2 is YFSETQ. The CDR3 loop is CASSGQGAGEQYF. In nucleotides, the CDR3 is TGCGCCAGCAGCGGACAGGGGGCGGGGGAGCAGTACTTC.

The chain joins TRBV7-9 to TRBJ1-1, with D tentatively TRBD1 (5 bases). This CDR3 spans 14 amino acids. CDR1 is SEHNR and CDR2 is FQNEAQ in the germline V gene (reference sequence). V was clipped by 4 bases and J by 7 bases, with 16 bases between them. In nucleotides, the CDR3 is TGTGCCAGCAGCTCCAGGGTGTTAGCTTATGAAGCTTTCTTT. As protein: CASSSRVLAYEAFF. The full variable domain, in which reference TRBV7-9 and TRBJ1-1 provide the parts outside the CDR3, is DTGVSQNPRHKITKRGQNVTFRCDPISEHNRLYWYRQTLGQGPEFLTYFQNEAQLEKSRLLSDRFSAERPKGSFSTLEIQRTEQGDSAMYLCASSSRVLAYEAFFGQGTRLTVV.

This clone was detected only once. The chain joins TRBV5-4 to TRBJ2-7, with 7 bases that match TRBD2. Germline CDR1 is SGHNT and CDR2 is YYREEE (reference sequence). This CDR3 is built from 16 residues. The ends lost 3 bases at V and 4 bases at J; junction bases unmatched: 13. CDR3 protein: CASSSSWGGGLYEQYF. Here the CDR3 DNA reads TGTGCCAGCAGCTCCTCGTGGGGCGGGGGTCTTTACGAGCAGTACTTC.

The V call is TRBV4-2, the J call TRBJ1-5, with unresolved D. CDR3 size: 15 residues. V shed 1 base and J shed 6 bases, with 13 bases lying between them. The germline gives CDR1 LGHNA, CDR2 YNFKEQ. The CDR3 is CASSQVYGSGQPQHF. Here the CDR3 DNA reads TGTGCCAGCAGCCAAGTTTACGGGTCGGGTCAGCCCCAGCATTTT.

The J gene is TRBJ2-4, the V gene TRBV19; 7 bases line up with TRBD2. From germline, CDR1 is LNHDA and CDR2 SQIVND (reference sequence). This CDR3 is built from 17 residues. V shed 3 bases, J shed 0 bases, and the junction held 8 bases outside the gene matches. The CDR3 reads CASSMSAGDLAKNIQYF. CDR3 nucleotides: TGTGCCAGTAGTATGTCGGCGGGGGATTTAGCCAAAAACATTCAGTACTTC.

The gene calls are TRBV29-1 and TRBJ2-7; D gene unclear. V was cut by 1 base and J by 0 bases, with 10 bases left in between. CDR3 length: 14 amino acids. Germline V gene sequence: CDR1 SQVTM, CDR2 ANQGSEA. This CDR3 is CSVEGVWSSYEQYF. DNA of the CDR3: TGCAGCGTTGAAGGTGTGTGGAGCTCCTACGAGCAGTACTTC.

The V and J genes are TRBV18 and TRBJ1-4, with D perhaps matching TRBD1 (6 bases). V was clipped by 6 bases and J by 4 bases, with 15 bases between them. The CDR3 contains 15 residues. Germline V gene sequence: CDR1 KGHSH, CDR2 LQKENI. CDR3 sequence reads: CASSPETGLNEKLFF. CDR3 DNA: TGTGCCAGCTCGCCGGAGACAGGCCTTAATGAAAAACTGTTTTTT. Full variable domain (remainder filled in from reference TRBV18 and TRBJ1-4): NAGVMQNPRHLVRRRGQEARLRCSPMKGHSHVYWYRQLPEEGLKFMVYLQKENIIDESGMPKERFSAEFPKEGPSILRIQQVVRGDSAAYFCASSPETGLNEKLFFGSGTQLSVL.